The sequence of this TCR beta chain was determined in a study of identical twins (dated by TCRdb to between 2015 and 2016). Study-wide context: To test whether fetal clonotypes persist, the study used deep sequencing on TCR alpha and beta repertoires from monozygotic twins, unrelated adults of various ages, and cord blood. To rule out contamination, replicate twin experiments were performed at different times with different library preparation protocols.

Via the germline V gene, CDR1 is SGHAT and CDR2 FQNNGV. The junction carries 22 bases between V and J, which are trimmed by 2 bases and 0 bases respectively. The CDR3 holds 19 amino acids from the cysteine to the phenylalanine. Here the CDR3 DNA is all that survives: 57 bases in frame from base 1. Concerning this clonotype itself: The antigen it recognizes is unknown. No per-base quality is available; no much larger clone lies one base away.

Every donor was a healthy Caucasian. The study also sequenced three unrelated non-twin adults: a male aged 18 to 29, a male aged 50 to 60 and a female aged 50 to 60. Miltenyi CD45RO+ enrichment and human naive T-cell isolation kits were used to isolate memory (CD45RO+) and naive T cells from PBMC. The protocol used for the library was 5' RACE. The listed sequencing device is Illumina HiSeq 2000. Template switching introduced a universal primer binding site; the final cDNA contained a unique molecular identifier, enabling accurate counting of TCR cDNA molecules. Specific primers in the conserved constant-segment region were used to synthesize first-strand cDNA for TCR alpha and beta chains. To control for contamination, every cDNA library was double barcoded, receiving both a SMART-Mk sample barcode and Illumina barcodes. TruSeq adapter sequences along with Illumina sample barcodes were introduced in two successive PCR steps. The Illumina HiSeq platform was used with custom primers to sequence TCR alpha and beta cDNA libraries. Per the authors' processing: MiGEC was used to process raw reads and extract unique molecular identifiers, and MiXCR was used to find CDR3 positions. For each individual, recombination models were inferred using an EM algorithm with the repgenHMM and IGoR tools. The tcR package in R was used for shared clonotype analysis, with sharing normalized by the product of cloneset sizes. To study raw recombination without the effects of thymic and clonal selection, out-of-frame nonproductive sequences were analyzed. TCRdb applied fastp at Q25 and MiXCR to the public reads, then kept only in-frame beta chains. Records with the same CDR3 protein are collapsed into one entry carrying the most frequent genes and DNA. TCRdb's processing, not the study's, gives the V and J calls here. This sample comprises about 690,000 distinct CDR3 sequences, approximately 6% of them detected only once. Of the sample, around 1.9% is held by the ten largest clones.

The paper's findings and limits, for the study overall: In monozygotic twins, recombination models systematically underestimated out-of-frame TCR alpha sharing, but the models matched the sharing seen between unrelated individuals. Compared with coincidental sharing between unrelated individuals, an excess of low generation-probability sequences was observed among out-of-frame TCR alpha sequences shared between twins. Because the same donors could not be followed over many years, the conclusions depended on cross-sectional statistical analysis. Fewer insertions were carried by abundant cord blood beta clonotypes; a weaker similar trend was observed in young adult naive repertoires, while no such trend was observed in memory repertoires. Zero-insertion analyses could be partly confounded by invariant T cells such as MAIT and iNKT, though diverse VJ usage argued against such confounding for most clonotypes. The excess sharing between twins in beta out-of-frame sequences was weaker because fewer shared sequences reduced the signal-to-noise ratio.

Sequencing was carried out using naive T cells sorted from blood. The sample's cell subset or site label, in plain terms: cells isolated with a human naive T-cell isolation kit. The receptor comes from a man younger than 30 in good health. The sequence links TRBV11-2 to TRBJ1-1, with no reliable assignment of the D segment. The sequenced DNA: TGTGCCAGCAGCTTATTCTTTAGTGGCAGAAAACCCATGAACACTGAAGCTTTCTTT. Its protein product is CASSLFFSGRKPMNTEAFF.